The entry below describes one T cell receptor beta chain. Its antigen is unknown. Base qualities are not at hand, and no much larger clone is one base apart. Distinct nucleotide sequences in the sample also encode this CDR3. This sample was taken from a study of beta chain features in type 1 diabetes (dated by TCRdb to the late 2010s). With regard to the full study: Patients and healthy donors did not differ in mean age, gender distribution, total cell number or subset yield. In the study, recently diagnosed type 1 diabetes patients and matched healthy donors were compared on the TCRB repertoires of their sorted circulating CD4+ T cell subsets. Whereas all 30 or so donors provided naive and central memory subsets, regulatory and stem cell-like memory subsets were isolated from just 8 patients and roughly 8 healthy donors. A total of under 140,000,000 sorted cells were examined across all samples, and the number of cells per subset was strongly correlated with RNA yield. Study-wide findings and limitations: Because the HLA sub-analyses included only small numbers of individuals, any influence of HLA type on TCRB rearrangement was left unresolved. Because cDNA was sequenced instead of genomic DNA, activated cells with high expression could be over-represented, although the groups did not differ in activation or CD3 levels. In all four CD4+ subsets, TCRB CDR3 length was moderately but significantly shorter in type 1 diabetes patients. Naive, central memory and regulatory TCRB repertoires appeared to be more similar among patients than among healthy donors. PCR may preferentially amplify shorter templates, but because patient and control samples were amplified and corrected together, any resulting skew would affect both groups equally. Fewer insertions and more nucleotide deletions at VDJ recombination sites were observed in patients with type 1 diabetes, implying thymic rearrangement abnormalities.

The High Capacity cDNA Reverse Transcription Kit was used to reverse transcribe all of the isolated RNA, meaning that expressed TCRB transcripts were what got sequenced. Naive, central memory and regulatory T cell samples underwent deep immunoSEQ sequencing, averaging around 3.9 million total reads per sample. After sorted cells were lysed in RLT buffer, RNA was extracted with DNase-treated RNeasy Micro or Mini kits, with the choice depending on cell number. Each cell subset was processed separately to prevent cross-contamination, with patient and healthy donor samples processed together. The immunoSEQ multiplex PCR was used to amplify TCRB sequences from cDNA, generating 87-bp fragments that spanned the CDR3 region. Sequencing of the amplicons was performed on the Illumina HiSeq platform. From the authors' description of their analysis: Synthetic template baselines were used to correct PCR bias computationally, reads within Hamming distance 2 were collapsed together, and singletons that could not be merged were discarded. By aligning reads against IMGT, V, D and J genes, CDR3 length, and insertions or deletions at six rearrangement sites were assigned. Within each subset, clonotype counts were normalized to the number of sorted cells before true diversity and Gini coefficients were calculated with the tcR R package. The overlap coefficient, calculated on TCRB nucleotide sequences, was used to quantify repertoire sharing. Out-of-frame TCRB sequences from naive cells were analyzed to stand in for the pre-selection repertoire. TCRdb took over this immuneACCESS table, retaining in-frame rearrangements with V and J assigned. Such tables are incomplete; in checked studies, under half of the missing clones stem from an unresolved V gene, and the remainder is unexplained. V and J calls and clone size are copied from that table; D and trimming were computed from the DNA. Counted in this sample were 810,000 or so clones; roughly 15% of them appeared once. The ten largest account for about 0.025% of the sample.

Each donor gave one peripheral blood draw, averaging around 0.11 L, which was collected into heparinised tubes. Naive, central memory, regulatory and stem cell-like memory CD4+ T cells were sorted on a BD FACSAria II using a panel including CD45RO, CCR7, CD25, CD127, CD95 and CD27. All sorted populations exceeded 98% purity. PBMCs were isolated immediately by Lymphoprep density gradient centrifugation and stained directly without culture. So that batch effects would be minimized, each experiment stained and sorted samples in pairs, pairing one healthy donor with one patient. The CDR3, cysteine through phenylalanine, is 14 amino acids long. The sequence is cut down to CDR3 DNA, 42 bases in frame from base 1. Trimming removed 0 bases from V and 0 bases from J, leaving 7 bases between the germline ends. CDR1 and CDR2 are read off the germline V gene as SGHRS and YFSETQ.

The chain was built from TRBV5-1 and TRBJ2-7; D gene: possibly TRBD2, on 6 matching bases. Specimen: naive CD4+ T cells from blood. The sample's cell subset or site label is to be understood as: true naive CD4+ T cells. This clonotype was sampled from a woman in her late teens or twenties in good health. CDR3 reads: CASSLVGSSYEQYF. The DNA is TGCGCCAGCAGCTTGGTCGGGAGCTCCTACGAGCAGTACTTC.